The 24 T cell receptor beta chains in this list originate from one sample, sequenced in a study of T cell responses to AZD1222 COVID-19 vaccine. Some clones are missing from TCRdb's copy, which holds only in-frame ones; the method was immunoSEQ multiplex PCR. The table records some 120,000 clones, roughly nine tenths of them present only once. The source material was peripheral blood, sampled on day 0 of AZD1222 vaccination. The receptors were gathered from an adult in good health.

The rearrangement uses TRBV14 and TRBJ1-1; tentative D call: TRBD1 (6 bases). Germline CDR1 reads SGHDN; CDR2 reads FVKESK. Trimming took 4 bases from V and 0 from J, leaving 12 bases between them. This CDR3 spans 15 amino acids. The CDR3 DNA is TGTGCCAGCAGCCGACACAGGGACCTGAACACTGAAGCTTTCTTT. It codes for CASSRHRDLNTEAFF.

V is TRBV5-6 and J is TRBJ1-2; no firm D call. The V gene lost 5 bases and the J gene lost 3 bases, with 8 bases spanning the gap. The CDR3 spans 12 residues. Germline V CDR1 and CDR2: SGHDT, YYEEEE. The CDR3 region has the DNA TGTGCCAGCAGTCAAGACGACTATGGCTACACCTTC. Protein: CASSQDDYGYTF.

The CDR3 here is CASSLSAQETQYF. The CDR3 DNA follows: TGTGCCAGCAGCCTCTCCGCCCAAGAGACCCAGTACTTC. The chain combines TRBV7-3 with TRBJ2-5, with D uncertain. V lost 5 bases and J lost 1, with 8 bases in between. CDR3 length: 13 amino acids. Germline V gene lookup returns CDR1 SGHTA and CDR2 FQGTGA.

V gene TRBV19 combines with J gene TRBJ2-6; the match to TRBD1 covers 8 bases. V was clipped by 6 bases and J by 0 bases; unmatched bases: 7. Germline V gene data show CDR1 as LNHDA and CDR2 as SQIVND (reference sequence). This CDR3 region has 17 residues. The CDR3: CASSPGQASSGANVLTF. DNA for the CDR3: TGTGCCAGTAGCCCGGGACAGGCCTCCTCTGGGGCCAACGTCCTGACTTTC. Full variable domain (remainder filled in from reference TRBV19 and TRBJ2-6): DGGITQSPKYLFRKEGQNVTLSCEQNLNHDAMYWYRQDPGQGLRLIYYSQIVNDFQKGDIAEGYSVSREKKESFPLTVTSAQKNPTAFYLCASSPGQASSGANVLTFGAGSRLTVL.

The chain links TRBV7-2 to TRBJ2-7; a weak D match, TRBD1 (6 bases). CDR3 length: 16 residues. In germline, CDR1 is SGHTA, CDR2 FQGNSA. V was shortened by 1 base and J by 4 bases, with 17 bases between the two germline ends. The CDR3 nucleotides are TGTGCCAGCAGCTTAGGGGCCGGGACATTTCATTACGAGCAGTACTTC. Protein product: CASSLGAGTFHYEQYF.

This chain's CDR3 is CASSEGGSNQPQHF. Here the CDR3 DNA reads TGTGCCAGCAGCGAAGGGGGGAGCAATCAGCCCCAGCATTTT. The chain has TRBV28 and TRBJ1-5; TRBD1 is a possible D gene (6 bases). The germline V and J ends were trimmed by 6 bases and 1 base, with 10 bases remaining between them. Germline V gene sequence: CDR1 MDHEN, CDR2 SYDVKM. This CDR3 region has 14 residues. Variable domain in full (rest from reference TRBV28 and TRBJ1-5): DVKVTQSSRYLVKRTGEKVFLECVQDMDHENMFWYRQDPGLGLRLIYFSYDVKMKEKGDIPEGYSVSREKKERFSLILESASTNQTSMYLCASSEGGSNQPQHFGDGTRLSIL.

The CDR3 reads CASSLKWTAGELFF. The DNA of the CDR3 is TGTGCCAGCAGTTTAAAGTGGACAGCCGGGGAGCTGTTTTTT. The chain has TRBV27 and TRBJ2-2; D possibly corresponds to TRBD1 (6 bases). CDR3 length: 14 residues. V was cut by 2 bases and J by 6 bases, with 10 bases left in between. CDR1 MNHEY and CDR2 SMNVEV come from the germline V gene (reference sequence).

The chain employs TRBV6-5 and TRBJ2-7; a possible D gene is TRBD1 (6 bases). Germline-derived CDR1 and CDR2 are MNHEY and SVGAGI. The CDR3 totals 13 residues. The germline V and J ends were trimmed by 7 bases and 3 bases, with 13 bases remaining between them. CDR3 sequence reads: CASNQVQGYEQYF. The CDR3 nucleotides are TGTGCCAGCAATCAGGTACAGGGCTACGAGCAGTACTTC.

The J gene is TRBJ2-3, the V gene TRBV7-9; 8 bases map to TRBD1. This CDR3 has 14 amino acids. The germline gives CDR1 SEHNR, CDR2 FQNEAQ (reference sequence). J gave up 2 bases and V 5 bases, and 3 bases lay outside the gene matches. The CDR3 loop is CASSPDRATDTQYF. DNA for the CDR3: TGTGCCAGCAGCCCGGACAGGGCCACAGATACGCAGTATTTT.

The chain uses TRBV10-3 and TRBJ2-7, with 8 bases that match TRBD1. CDR3 length: 13 amino acids. Trimming removed 7 bases from V and 3 bases from J; junction bases left unmatched: 5. The germline V gene encodes CDR1 ENHRY and CDR2 SYGVKD. The CDR3 region is CAITQDRGYEQYF. As DNA, the CDR3 is TGTGCCATCACCCAAGACAGGGGCTACGAGCAGTACTTC.

This sequence joins TRBV27 and TRBJ2-6; no clear D gene. Trimming took off 1 base at V and 0 bases at J, with 10 bases between the two ends. The CDR3 sequence is 17 residues long. Germline V gives CDR1 MNHEY, CDR2 SMNVEV (reference sequence). The CDR3 DNA reads TGTGCCAGCAGTTTATGGGCGCCCCTCTCTGGGGCCAACGTCCTGACTTTC. This codes for CASSLWAPLSGANVLTF.

The V call is TRBV6-6, the J call TRBJ2-7; D assignment may be TRBD1 or TRBD2 (5 bases each). The germline CDR1 and CDR2 sequences are MNHNY and SVGAGI (reference sequence). The CDR3 loop spans 13 amino acids. The germline V and J ends were trimmed by 6 bases and 7 bases, with 16 bases remaining between them. CDR3 region: CASRGTGPGEQYF. The CDR3 DNA sequence: TGTGCCAGCAGGGGGACCGGTCCAGGGGAGCAGTACTTC.

This chain uses TRBV4-1 with TRBJ1-2, with D tentatively TRBD1 (6 bases). The V gene lost 0 bases and the J gene lost 8 bases, with 13 bases spanning the gap. The CDR3 contains 14 residues. Per germline, CDR1 MGHRA and CDR2 YSYEKL. The CDR3 nucleotides read TGCGCCAGCAGCCAAGATCGGGGGGCGGAAGGCTACACCTTC. Its translation is CASSQDRGAEGYTF.

The rearrangement uses TRBV9 and TRBJ1-2, with D maybe TRBD1 (6 bases). The CDR3 contains 14 residues. CDR1 is SGDLS and CDR2 is YYNGEE in the germline V gene. With 6 bases removed from V and 3 bases from J, the gap between germline ends came to 15 bases. The CDR3 protein is CASTSGVFDYGYTF. CDR3 nucleotides: TGTGCCAGCACCTCAGGGGTATTCGACTATGGCTACACCTTC.

The genes are TRBV5-6 and TRBJ2-1; D uncertain. Germline assignment: CDR1 SGHDT and CDR2 YYEEEE. V was clipped by 0 bases and J by 3 bases, with 4 bases between them. This CDR3 is 13 amino acids long. The CDR3 sequence is CASSLGLYNEQFF. CDR3 DNA sequence: TGTGCCAGCAGCTTGGGACTCTACAATGAGCAGTTCTTC.

The J gene is TRBJ2-3, the V gene TRBV7-2; tentative D call: TRBD2 (6 bases). The CDR3 extends over 16 amino acids. Germline CDR1 SGHTA, CDR2 FQGNSA. The V gene lost 0 bases and the J gene lost 5 bases, with 15 bases spanning the gap. The CDR3 DNA follows: TGTGCCAGCAGCTTAGCGCTTAGGGGACTTGAAGATACGCAGTATTTT. Its protein product is CASSLALRGLEDTQYF.

The rearrangement joins TRBV7-3 to TRBJ2-4, with 8 bases aligning to TRBD1. This CDR3 contains 16 residues. The germline V gene encodes CDR1 SGHTA and CDR2 FQGTGA. With V trimmed by 2 bases and J by 9 bases, 12 bases remained unmatched. The CDR3 nucleotides read TGTGCCAGCAGCTTAGCAGGGGGCGCAGGATTTGGCATTCAGTACTTC. As protein: CASSLAGGAGFGIQYF.

The rearrangement uses TRBV30 and TRBJ1-1; no reliable D call. Germline lookup yields CDR1 GTSNPN and CDR2 SVGIG (reference sequence). Deletions cut 0 bases from V and 3 bases from J, with 23 bases between. The CDR3 spans 18 residues. CDR3 sequence (DNA): TGTGCCTGGAGTGTACTCCGAAAGGAAGGCAGTAGGGACACTGAAGCTTTCTTT. This translates into CAWSVLRKEGSRDTEAFF.

The gene calls are TRBV7-6 and TRBJ1-4; 8 nucleotides match TRBD1. Looked up from germline, CDR1 is SGHVS and CDR2 is FNYEAQ. The CDR3 spans 14 residues. V gave up 5 bases and J gave up 4 bases; unmatched junction bases: 3. CDR3 protein: CASSRTGGNEKLFF. CDR3 DNA: TGTGCCAGCAGCCGCACAGGGGGTAATGAAAAACTGTTTTTT.

This clone was seen a single time. The rearrangement links TRBV24-1 to TRBJ2-5; 11 bases line up with TRBD2. The junction had 7 bases not matched to a gene; V was cut back by 4 bases and J by 4 bases. This CDR3 spans 16 amino acids. Germline lookup yields CDR1 KGHDR and CDR2 SFDVKD. The CDR3 DNA sequence: TGTGCCACCAGTGACTCCACTAGCGGGAGACGAGAGACCCAGTACTTC. Translation: CATSDSTSGRRETQYF.

In its sample, this clone was seen once. The gene calls are TRBV9 and TRBJ1-1, with 11 bases identical to TRBD1. This CDR3 comprises 17 residues. The germline V gene encodes CDR1 SGDLS and CDR2 YYNGEE. The junction had 5 bases not matched to a gene; V was cut back by 0 bases and J by 1 base. The CDR3 DNA is TGTGCCAGCAGCGTAGGGACAGGGGGCTCGGGGAACACTGAAGCTTTCTTT. This encodes CASSVGTGGSGNTEAFF.

CDR3 amino acids: CASGFPAQGVLGYTF. The CDR3 DNA sequence: TGTGCTAGTGGTTTCCCGGCGCAGGGGGTTCTTGGCTACACCTTC. The chain couples TRBV12-5 to TRBJ1-2, with 7 bases identical to TRBD1. Trimming cost V 3 bases and J 7 bases; bases outside gene matches: 11. CDR3 length equals 15 residues. Germline values: CDR1 LGHNT, CDR2 FRNRAP.

J is TRBJ2-1 and V is TRBV6-5, with TRBD2 as a possible D gene (5 bases). This CDR3 spans 12 amino acids. The germline gives CDR1 MNHEY, CDR2 SVGAGI. V was pared by 4 bases and J by 12 bases, with 13 bases between. The CDR3: CASSSSSEGQFF. The CDR3 coding sequence is TGTGCCAGCAGTTCTTCCAGCGAGGGGCAGTTCTTC.

V usage is TRBV28 and J usage is TRBJ1-2; D gene uncertain. The germline V and J ends were trimmed by 2 bases and 8 bases, with 12 bases remaining between them. Germline CDR1 is MDHEN and CDR2 is SYDVKM. The CDR3 runs to 13 residues. The CDR3 sequence: CASSLGEGSGYTF. The CDR3 DNA reads as TGTGCCAGCAGTTTAGGAGAGGGTAGCGGCTACACCTTC.